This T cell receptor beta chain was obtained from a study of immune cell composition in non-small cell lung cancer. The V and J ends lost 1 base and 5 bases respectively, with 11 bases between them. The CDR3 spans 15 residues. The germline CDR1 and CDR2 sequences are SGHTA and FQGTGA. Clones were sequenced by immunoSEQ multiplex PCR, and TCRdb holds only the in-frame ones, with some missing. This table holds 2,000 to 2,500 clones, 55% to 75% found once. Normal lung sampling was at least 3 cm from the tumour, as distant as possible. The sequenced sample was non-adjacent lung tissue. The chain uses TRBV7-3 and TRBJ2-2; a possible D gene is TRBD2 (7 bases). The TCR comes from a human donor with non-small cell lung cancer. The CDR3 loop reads CASSLIQGGTGELFF. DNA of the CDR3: TGTGCCAGCAGCTTAATACAGGGAGGGACCGGGGAGCTGTTTTTT.